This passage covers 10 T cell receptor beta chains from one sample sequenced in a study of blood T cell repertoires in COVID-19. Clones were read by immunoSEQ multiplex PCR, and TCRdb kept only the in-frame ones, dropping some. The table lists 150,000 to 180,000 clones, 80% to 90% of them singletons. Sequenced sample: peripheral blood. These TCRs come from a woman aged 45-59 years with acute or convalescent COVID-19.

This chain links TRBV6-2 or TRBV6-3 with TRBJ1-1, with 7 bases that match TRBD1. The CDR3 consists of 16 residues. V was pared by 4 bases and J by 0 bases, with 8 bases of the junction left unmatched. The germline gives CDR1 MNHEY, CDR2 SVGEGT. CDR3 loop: CASSWLSGQLNTEAFF. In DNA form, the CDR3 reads TGTGCCAGCAGTTGGCTATCGGGACAGCTGAACACTGAAGCTTTCTTT.

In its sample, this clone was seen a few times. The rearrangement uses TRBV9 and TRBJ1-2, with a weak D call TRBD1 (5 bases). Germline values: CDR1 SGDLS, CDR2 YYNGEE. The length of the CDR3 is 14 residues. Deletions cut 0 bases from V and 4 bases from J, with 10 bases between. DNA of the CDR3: TGTGCCAGCAGCGTAGTAACCGGGGGCTATGGCTACACCTTC. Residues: CASSVVTGGYGYTF. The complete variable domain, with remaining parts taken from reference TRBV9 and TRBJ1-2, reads DSGVTQTPKHLITATGQRVTLRCSPRSGDLSVYWYQQSLDQGLQFLIQYYNGEERAKGNILERFSAQQFPDLHSELNLSSLELGDSALYFCASSVVTGGYGYTFGSGTRLTVV.

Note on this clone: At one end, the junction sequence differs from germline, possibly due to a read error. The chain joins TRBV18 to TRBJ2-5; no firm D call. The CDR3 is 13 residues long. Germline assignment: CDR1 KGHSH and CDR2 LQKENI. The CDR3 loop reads CASSPPAAGTQYF. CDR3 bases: TGTGCCAGCTCGCCACCGGCCGCAGGGACCCAGTACTTC.

CDR3 nucleotides: TGTGCCAGCAGCTTAGGAGGGTGGGATCAGCCCCAGCATTTT. Protein: CASSLGGWDQPQHF. The J gene is TRBJ1-5, the V gene TRBV7-8, with D uncertain. The germline gives CDR1 SGHVS, CDR2 FQNEAQ. The CDR3 totals 14 residues. V lost 1 base to trimming and J lost 5 bases, with 9 bases between them.

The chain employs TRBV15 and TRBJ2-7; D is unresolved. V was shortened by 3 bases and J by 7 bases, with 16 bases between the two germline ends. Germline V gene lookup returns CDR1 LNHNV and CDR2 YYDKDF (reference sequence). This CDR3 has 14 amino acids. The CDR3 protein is CATSSLGTLREQYF. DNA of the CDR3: TGTGCCACCAGCAGCCTGGGCACGCTCAGGGAGCAGTACTTC.

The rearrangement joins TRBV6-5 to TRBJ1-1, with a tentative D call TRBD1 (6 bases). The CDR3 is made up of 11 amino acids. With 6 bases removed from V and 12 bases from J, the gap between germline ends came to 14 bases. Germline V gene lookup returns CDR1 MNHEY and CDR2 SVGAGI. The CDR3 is CASRDTGQSFF. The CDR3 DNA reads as TGTGCCAGCAGGGATACAGGGCAGTCTTTCTTT.

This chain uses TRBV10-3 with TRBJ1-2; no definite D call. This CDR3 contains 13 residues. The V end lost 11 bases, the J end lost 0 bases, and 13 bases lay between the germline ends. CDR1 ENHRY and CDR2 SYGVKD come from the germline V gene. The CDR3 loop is CAAGSRSNYGYTF. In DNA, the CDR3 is TGTGCCGCGGGCTCCAGGTCTAACTATGGCTACACCTTC.

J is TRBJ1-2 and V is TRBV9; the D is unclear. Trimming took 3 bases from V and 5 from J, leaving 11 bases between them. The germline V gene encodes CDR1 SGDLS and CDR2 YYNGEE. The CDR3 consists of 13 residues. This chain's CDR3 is CASSEYPRYGYTF. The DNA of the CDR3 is TGTGCCAGCAGCGAGTACCCGAGGTATGGCTACACCTTC.

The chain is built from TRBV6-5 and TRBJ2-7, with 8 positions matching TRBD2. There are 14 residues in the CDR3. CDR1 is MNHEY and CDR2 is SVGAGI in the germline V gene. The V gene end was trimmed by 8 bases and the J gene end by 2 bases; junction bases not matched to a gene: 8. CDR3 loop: CASGKTSGPYEQYF. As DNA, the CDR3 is TGTGCCAGCGGGAAAACTAGCGGTCCCTACGAGCAGTACTTC.

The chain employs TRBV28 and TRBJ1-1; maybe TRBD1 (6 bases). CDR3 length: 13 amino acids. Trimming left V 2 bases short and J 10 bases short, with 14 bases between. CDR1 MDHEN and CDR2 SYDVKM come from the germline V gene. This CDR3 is CASSLGTGRVAFF. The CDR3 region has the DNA TGTGCCAGCAGTTTAGGAACAGGGCGGGTAGCTTTCTTT.